This T cell receptor (beta chain) is drawn from a study of blood T cell repertoires in COVID-19. As for the study in general: Collection of acute and convalescent COVID-19 samples took place in the United States, Italy and Spain. PBMCs, B-cell-depleted T cells, or T cells were the source of the cDNA or gDNA that made up the material.

This CDR3 has 14 residues. Per germline, CDR1 MDHEN and CDR2 SYDVKM. Trimming took 10 bases from V and 2 from J, leaving 12 bases between them. In the original workflow: Estimation of nucleated cell counts was performed using reference gene primer amplification. Sequencing used immunoSEQ multiplex PCR; TCRdb keeps in-frame clones, though not all of them. From that table come the V and J calls and clone size; the DNA was used to work out D and trimming. This sample has 85,000 to 130,000 clones, with over 80% found just once. The sequence came from a man aged 50 to 59 with acute or convalescent COVID-19. This chain joins TRBV28 and TRBJ2-6; tentative D call: TRBD2 (6 bases). The specimen sequenced was peripheral blood. CDR3 bases: TGTGCCACCCCCAGCGGGCCTGGGGCCAACGTCCTGACTTTC. The encoded protein is CATPSGPGANVLTF.